The 17 T cell receptor beta chains below all came from one sample that was sequenced in a study of T cell responses to AZD1222 COVID-19 vaccine. Sequenced by immunoSEQ multiplex PCR; TCRdb stores in-frame clones only, minus some. The table has 100,000 to 150,000 clones, around nine tenths seen once. The material was peripheral blood, obtained on day 0 of AZD1222 vaccination. These receptors originate from an adult in good health.

V usage is TRBV3-1 (or the pseudogene TRBV3-2) and J usage is TRBJ2-7; perhaps D is TRBD1 or TRBD2 (5 bases each). The CDR3 length is 13 residues. Deletions cut 8 bases from V and 0 bases from J, with 11 bases between. CDR1 and CDR2 from the germline V gene are LGHDT and YNNKEL (reference sequence). CDR3 bases: TGTGCCAGCGGGACCGCGAGCTCCTACGAGCAGTACTTC. This translates into CASGTASSYEQYF.

The chain recombines TRBV5-1 with TRBJ1-4; D is unresolved. There are 14 residues in the CDR3. The V and J ends lost 0 bases and 5 bases respectively, with 8 bases between them. Germline CDR1 is SGHRS and CDR2 is YFSETQ. The CDR3, as DNA: TGCGCCAGCAGCTTGGCCAGGATGAATGAAAAACTGTTTTTT. Its translation: CASSLARMNEKLFF.

CDR3 nucleotides: TGTGCCAGCAGCCAAGGGACTCAGGGGCGCCAGGCTTTCTTT. Its translation is CASSQGTQGRQAFF. The V gene is TRBV4-2, the J gene TRBJ1-1; D is possibly TRBD1 (6 bases). V was pared by 1 base and J by 11 bases, with 17 bases between. The CDR3 totals 14 residues. Germline V gene sequence: CDR1 LGHNA, CDR2 YNFKEQ.

A few counts support this clone. The gene calls are TRBV19 and TRBJ1-2; the D is unclear. V was trimmed by 3 bases and J by 4 bases, leaving 9 bases between them. The CDR3 loop spans 13 amino acids. Germline CDR1 is LNHDA and CDR2 is SQIVND (reference sequence). CDR3 in DNA: TGTGCCAGTAGTATGAGGCAGAGCTATGGCTACACCTTC. Amino acid sequence: CASSMRQSYGYTF.

This chain joins TRBV14 and TRBJ1-1; no reliable D call. Per germline, CDR1 SGHDN and CDR2 FVKESK. V lost 3 bases, J lost 1 base, and 6 bases lay in between. The CDR3 consists of 13 residues. For the CDR3, the DNA is TGTGCCAGCAGCCAGGACCGGAACACTGAAGCTTTCTTT. Translation gives CASSQDRNTEAFF.

The chain has TRBV28 and TRBJ1-1; D is ambiguous. Trimming stripped 2 bases from V and 7 bases from J, with 8 bases between. CDR1 MDHEN and CDR2 SYDVKM come from the germline V gene. The CDR3 is 12 residues long. CDR3 DNA: TGTGCCAGCAGTTTAACGGGGTATGAAGCTTTCTTT. Protein: CASSLTGYEAFF. Drawing the rest from reference TRBV28 and TRBJ1-1, the complete variable domain is DVKVTQSSRYLVKRTGEKVFLECVQDMDHENMFWYRQDPGLGLRLIYFSYDVKMKEKGDIPEGYSVSREKKERFSLILESASTNQTSMYLCASSLTGYEAFFGQGTRLTVV.

The chain has TRBV5-6 and TRBJ1-5; no firm D call. The CDR3 has 13 residues. V lost 4 bases, J lost 5 bases, and 10 bases lay in between. CDR1 and CDR2 (germline): SGHDT, YYEEEE. CDR3: CASSHANDQPQHF. In DNA, the CDR3 is TGTGCCAGCAGCCACGCCAACGATCAGCCCCAGCATTTT.

This sequence joins TRBV5-6 and TRBJ2-3; TRBD2 matches at 9 bases. V lost 0 bases, J lost 4 bases, and 9 bases stayed unmatched. This CDR3 contains 17 residues. The germline V gene has CDR1 SGHDT and CDR2 YYEEEE. CDR3 region: CASSLVRASGNSDTQYF. In DNA, the CDR3 is TGTGCCAGCAGCTTGGTGAGGGCTAGCGGGAACTCAGATACGCAGTATTTT.

The chain links TRBV7-9 to TRBJ1-1, with TRBD1 matching 7 bases. This CDR3 is built from 14 residues. The J segment lost 4 bases and the V segment lost 4 bases, leaving 6 bases of the junction unmatched. CDR1 is SEHNR and CDR2 is FQNEAQ in the germline V gene (reference sequence). CDR3 sequence (DNA): TGTGCCAGCAGCTCACAAGGGACAGCCACTGAAGCTTTCTTT. It codes for CASSSQGTATEAFF.

The chain carries TRBV30 and TRBJ1-2; 7 nucleotides agree with TRBD1. Trimming took 4 bases from V and 5 from J; bases not matched to a gene: 4. The CDR3 is 12 residues long. In germline, CDR1 is GTSNPN, CDR2 SVGIG (reference sequence). This CDR3 is CAWTVTGYGYTF. The CDR3, as DNA: TGTGCCTGGACTGTGACAGGGTATGGCTACACCTTC.

This chain uses TRBV6-5 with TRBJ1-3, with D unclear. Trimming removed 2 bases from V and 0 bases from J, with 11 bases in between. Looked up from germline, CDR1 is MNHEY and CDR2 is SVGAGI. CDR3 size: 16 residues. The CDR3 loop reads CASSYMAGSSGNTIYF. CDR3 sequence (DNA): TGTGCCAGCAGTTACATGGCGGGGAGCTCTGGAAACACCATATATTTT.

The gene calls are TRBV2 and TRBJ2-1, with a weak D call TRBD1 (6 bases). Germline CDR1 and CDR2: SNHLY and FYNNEI. CDR3 length equals 15 residues. V shed 5 bases and J shed 0 bases, with 11 bases lying between them. The CDR3 bases are TGTGCCAGCAGTTTACAGGGAAGCTCCTACAATGAGCAGTTCTTC. Its translation: CASSLQGSSYNEQFF.

The gene calls are TRBV7-9 and TRBJ1-1; the D is unclear. The length of the CDR3 is 13 residues. V lost 8 bases to trimming and J lost 10 bases, with 20 bases between them. Germline-derived CDR1 and CDR2 are SEHNR and FQNEAQ (reference sequence). This CDR3 is CASVTLLYAGAFF. The CDR3, as DNA: TGTGCCAGCGTGACGCTACTTTACGCTGGAGCTTTCTTT.

CDR3 sequence (DNA): TGTGCCAGCAGCCCCCATGGGGGCACGGGAAACACCATATATTTT. This translates into CASSPHGGTGNTIYF. V usage is TRBV4-2 and J usage is TRBJ1-3, with D maybe TRBD1 (6 bases). The CDR3 extends over 15 amino acids. CDR1 and CDR2 from the germline V gene are LGHNA and YNFKEQ. V was trimmed by 4 bases and J by 4 bases, leaving 14 bases between them.

This chain uses TRBV5-6 with TRBJ2-7; maybe TRBD1 (5 bases). The V gene lost 4 bases and the J gene lost 3 bases, with 14 bases spanning the gap. The germline V gene encodes CDR1 SGHDT and CDR2 YYEEEE. CDR3 length: 14 residues. The CDR3 nucleotides read TGTGCCAGCAGCGTTAGACAGAACCACTACGAGCAGTACTTC. This codes for CASSVRQNHYEQYF. Looking up the rest from reference TRBV5-6 and TRBJ2-7 gives the full variable domain: DAGVTQSPTHLIKTRGQQVTLRCSPKSGHDTVSWYQQALGQGPQFIFQYYEEEERQRGNFPDRFSGHQFPNYSSELNVNALLLGDSALYLCASSVRQNHYEQYFGPGTRLTVT.

The chain links TRBV2 to TRBJ1-5; D gene uncertain. Germline V lookup: CDR1 SNHLY, CDR2 FYNNEI. The V gene lost 7 bases and the J gene lost 0 bases, with 10 bases spanning the gap. The CDR3 is 14 amino acids. The CDR3 sequence is CASTGGYSNQPQHF. Written as DNA, the CDR3 is TGTGCCAGCACCGGCGGTTATAGCAATCAGCCCCAGCATTTT. Filled out from reference TRBV2 and TRBJ1-5, the complete variable domain reads EPEVTQTPSHQVTQMGQEVILRCVPISNHLYFYWYRQILGQKVEFLVSFYNNEISEKSEIFDDQFSVERPDGSNFTLKIRSTKLEDSAMYFCASTGGYSNQPQHFGDGTRLSIL.

CDR3 bases: TGCGCCAGCAGTCATTGGGACAGACAGTACTTC. Translation: CASSHWDRQYF. The chain combines TRBV23-1 with TRBJ2-7; 7 nucleotides line up with TRBD1. TRBV23-1 is an ORF; its function is uncertain. The CDR3 extends over 11 amino acids. The V and J ends lost 3 bases and 10 bases, in that order; junction bases with no gene match: 3.